A single sample is the source of the 11 T cell receptor beta chains below, sequenced in a study of human T cells and chemical hapten exposure. TCRdb reprocessed the RACE reads via MiXCR and lists one record per CDR3 protein. The data hold tens of thousands of distinct CDR3 sequences, with 8.5% to 10% observed a single time. Time point in this sample: patch test 2, 6 weeks after DPC sensitization. Described treatment: therapeutic diphenylcyclopropenone sensitization with weekly scalp DPC. The input for sequencing was whole blood, taken in connection with sensitization to the hapten diphenylcyclopropenone (DPC). The receptor set was obtained from a woman aged 45-59 years with alopecia areata. Some clones in this sample may be carry-over from other donors' samples.

In its sample, this clonotype was seen many times. The gene calls are TRBV12-3 or TRBV12-4 and TRBJ1-1; TRBD1 might be the D (6 bases). This CDR3 comprises 13 residues. Trimming took off 3 bases at V and 5 bases at J, with 10 bases between the two ends. DNA of the CDR3: TGTGCCAGCAGTTTTAAACAGGGTACTGAAGCTTTCTTT. Protein sequence: CASSFKQGTEAFF.

This clonotype was found many times. The chain joins TRBV7-8 to TRBJ1-1; D might be TRBD1 (6 bases). The germline V gene has CDR1 SGHVS and CDR2 FQNEAQ. V was cut by 5 bases and J by 0 bases, with 13 bases left in between. The CDR3 extends over 15 amino acids. The chain's CDR3 is CASSLRQVMNTEAFF. The CDR3 nucleotides read TGTGCCAGCAGCCTAAGACAGGTCATGAACACTGAAGCTTTCTTT.

V is TRBV18 and J is TRBJ1-2, with 7 positions matching TRBD1. Germline trimming cut 0 bases from V and 0 bases from J; bases unmatched to any gene: 1. The CDR3 extends over 15 amino acids. CDR1 and CDR2 (germline): KGHSH, LQKENI. The CDR3 loop reads CASSPPGQSNYGYTF. CDR3 bases: TGTGCCAGCTCACCACCGGGACAGTCTAACTATGGCTACACCTTC.

This chain links TRBV19 with TRBJ2-7, with 9 bases aligning to TRBD2. The CDR3 is made up of 14 amino acids. Germline CDR1 reads LNHDA; CDR2 reads SQIVND (reference sequence). Trimming cost V 8 bases and J 4 bases; bases outside gene matches: 9. CDR3 nucleotides: TGTGCCAGTGGATCCGGGACTAGCATTTACGAGCAGTACTTC. This translates into CASGSGTSIYEQYF.

The table lists this clonotype with a few counts. CDR3 in amino acids: CASSYEGLAGETQYF. For the CDR3, the DNA is TGTGCCAGCAGTTATGAGGGGCTGGCGGGAGAGACCCAGTACTTC. This chain links TRBV6-5 with TRBJ2-5; the D call may be TRBD1 or TRBD2 (5 bases each). This CDR3 has 15 amino acids. The ends were cut back, 3 bases at V and 4 bases at J, with 15 bases in the middle. The V gene's germline CDR1 is MNHEY and CDR2 SVGAGI.

This clonotype was observed a few times. V and J are TRBV3-1 and TRBJ2-3, with unresolved D. The germline V gene has CDR1 LGHDT and CDR2 YNNKEL (reference sequence). This CDR3 has 13 residues. V gave up 3 bases and J gave up 1 base, with 5 bases separating them. The DNA for the CDR3 is TGTGCCAGCAGCCAGCAGGGCACAGATACGCAGTATTTT. This translates into CASSQQGTDTQYF.

In the case of this clonotype: This sequence may be a read error, since a much larger clone differs from it by one base. The chain uses TRBV18 and TRBJ1-1; D perhaps matches TRBD1 (6 bases). V was clipped by 8 bases and J by 2 bases, with 15 bases between them. CDR1 is KGHSH, CDR2 LQKENI, per germline. This CDR3 is 14 amino acids long. Here the CDR3 reads CASISGEGNTEAFF. The CDR3 bases are TGTGCCAGCATATCAGGGGAGGGAAACACTGAAGCTTTCTTT.

The chain carries TRBV28 and TRBJ2-7; D is perhaps TRBD2 (6 bases). The CDR3 is 16 residues long. The V end was cut by 2 bases, the J end by 6 bases, with 20 bases between. The germline V gene encodes CDR1 MDHEN and CDR2 SYDVKM. The CDR3, as DNA: TGTGCCAGCAGTTTAGGACCAGAGAGGCGGGATGCCGAGCAGTACTTC. Encoded protein: CASSLGPERRDAEQYF.

This clonotype was seen a few times. The J gene is TRBJ2-4, the V gene TRBV19; TRBD1 agrees at 9 bases. Germline V CDR1 and CDR2: LNHDA, SQIVND (reference sequence). V trimming: 2 bases; J trimming: 8 bases; junction bases outside the gene matches: 7. CDR3 length: 15 amino acids. The CDR3 region has the DNA TGTGCCAGTAGTATACCAAGACAGGGGGGAGACATTCAGTACTTC. It translates to CASSIPRQGGDIQYF. Based on the CDR3 plus reference TRBV19 and TRBJ2-4, the full variable domain is DGGITQSPKYLFRKEGQNVTLSCEQNLNHDAMYWYRQDPGQGLRLIYYSQIVNDFQKGDIAEGYSVSREKKESFPLTVTSAQKNPTAFYLCASSIPRQGGDIQYFGAGTRLSVL.

J is TRBJ2-7 and V is TRBV7-2, with no clear D. The V gene lost 5 bases and the J gene lost 2 bases, with 10 bases spanning the gap. The germline gives CDR1 SGHTA, CDR2 FQGNSA. The CDR3 loop spans 13 amino acids. The CDR3 is CASSLRYPYEQYF. CDR3 in DNA: TGTGCCAGCAGCCTCAGGTACCCCTACGAGCAGTACTTC.

At least ten counts were recorded for this clonotype. This chain links TRBV20-1 with TRBJ1-1, with 8 nucleotides matching TRBD1. The CDR3 runs 15 residues. Germline V CDR1 and CDR2: DFQATT, SNEGSKA (reference sequence). The junction had 7 bases not matched to a gene; V was cut back by 0 bases and J by 4 bases. The CDR3 reads CSARDPRQGSTEAFF. In DNA, the CDR3 is TGCAGTGCTAGAGATCCTAGACAGGGGAGCACTGAAGCTTTCTTT.